This T cell receptor (beta chain) was documented in a study of cytomegalovirus exposure and HLA in healthy donors. Study findings and constraints: Rarity characterized most TCR sequences, yet some public TCRs appeared in many donors. In vitro experiments confirmed that a few CMV-associated chains were specific for CMV antigens. The study flagged 150 to 200 TCR beta chains as cytomegalovirus-associated. Cytomegalovirus status, reportedly, was diagnosed with high specificity and sensitivity by the classifier.

CDR1 and CDR2 (germline): SGHVS, FNYEAQ. With V trimmed by 7 bases and J by 6 bases, 6 bases remained unmatched. The CDR3 sequence is 15 residues long. Comment on this clone: The antigen is unknown.

TCRdb keeps only in-frame clones here, not all; method: immunoSEQ multiplex PCR. The sample records tens of thousands of clones, roughly nine tenths being singletons. J is TRBJ2-1 and V is TRBV7-6; the match to TRBD2 covers 13 bases. The TCR comes from a man aged 18 to 30 in good health and CMV-seronegative. The specimen sequenced was PBMCs. The DNA of the CDR3 is TGTGCCAGCACCCCCGGGACTAGCGGGATCAATGAGCAGTTCTTC. This sequence encodes CASTPGTSGINEQFF.